The following is a T cell receptor beta chain sequence with its context. Its antigen is not known. This specimen comes from a study of T cell responses to AZD1222 COVID-19 vaccine. Study-wide points: Repertoires were obtained only post-peak T cell response.

CDR1 is SQVTM and CDR2 is ANQGSEA in the germline V gene. Trimming took off 0 bases at V and 5 bases at J, with 7 bases between the two ends. The CDR3 has 12 amino acids. Produced via immunoSEQ multiplex PCR; TCRdb's table is partial and in-frame only. The table lists about 100,000 clones, around nine tenths of them singletons. The receptor comes from an adult who received the AZD1222 COVID-19 vaccine. This chain connects TRBV29-1 to TRBJ1-2, with a possible D match to TRBD1 (5 bases). The sample was peripheral blood, taken 28 days after the second AZD1222 dose. CDR3 sequence reads: CSVEDQGYGYTF. CDR3 DNA: TGCAGCGTTGAAGACCAGGGATATGGCTACACCTTC.